The 7 T cell receptor beta chains below come from one sample, sequenced in a study of T cells expressing NK-cell markers. TCRdb re-analyzed the 5' RACE reads; it lists each CDR3 protein once, without DNA. The ten most abundant clones cover around a sixth of a sample with about 160,000 distinct CDR3 sequences. Material for sequencing was blood T cells: a sorted CD56 or NKG2C T cell subset, CD4+ or CD8+ T cells, or bulk PBMC T cells (not recorded which). The receptors shown here come from a woman aged 18 to 75 in good health.

The chain joins TRBV6-5 to TRBJ2-1; the TCRdb D gene call, TRBD2, has no DNA to confirm it. The CDR3 sequence is 15 residues long. Per the germline V gene, CDR1 is MNHEY and CDR2 is SVGAGI. The chain's CDR3 is CASSSPGLAGDEQFF.

V and J are TRBV7-2 and TRBJ1-5; without DNA, the TCRdb call of TRBD1 cannot be checked. This CDR3 contains 14 residues. Germline loops: CDR1 SGHTA, CDR2 FQGNSA. The CDR3 here is CASILGGRNQPQHF. Full variable domain (outside the CDR3, taken from reference TRBV7-2 and TRBJ1-5): GAGVSQSPSNKVTEKGKDVELRCDPISGHTALYWYRQSLGQGLEFLIYFQGNSAPDKSGLPSDRFSAERTGGSVSTLTIQRTQQEDSAVYLCASILGGRNQPQHFGDGTRLSIL.

The J gene is TRBJ2-3, the V gene TRBV7-3; TCRdb picks TRBD1, but there is no DNA to check that call. The CDR3 consists of 16 residues. The germline V gene has CDR1 SGHTA and CDR2 FQGTGA. The chain's CDR3 is CASSFWSPVRTDTQYF.

The CDR3 region is CSVDRGGGYEQFF. This chain links TRBV29-1 with TRBJ2-1; lacking DNA, the TRBD1 call made by TCRdb goes unchecked. Germline V CDR1 and CDR2: SQVTM, ANQGSEA. CDR3 length: 13 amino acids.

The gene calls are TRBV10-3 and TRBJ1-5; with no DNA, the TCRdb D assignment of TRBD1 cannot be verified. Germline lookup yields CDR1 ENHRY and CDR2 SYGVKD. This CDR3 is 15 amino acids long. The CDR3 sequence: CAISDRTGSNQPQHF.

V gene TRBV4-1 combines with J gene TRBJ2-2; TCRdb names TRBD2, which stays unverified in the absence of DNA. Germline lookup yields CDR1 MGHRA and CDR2 YSYEKL. This CDR3 has 17 residues. The CDR3 here is CASSQVGRGAAPIRLFF.

The chain uses TRBV10-3 and TRBJ1-4; TCRdb's D call, TRBD1, is unchecked because there is no DNA. The CDR3 runs to 15 residues. Germline V gene lookup returns CDR1 ENHRY and CDR2 SYGVKD. The chain's CDR3 is CAISLSRDRNEKLFF.